This TCR beta chain was retrieved from a study of blood T cell repertoires in COVID-19. At the level of the study: T cells, B-cell-depleted T cells, or PBMCs supplied cDNA or gDNA.

Germline trimming cut 5 bases from V and 4 bases from J; bases unmatched to any gene: 12. Germline loops: CDR1 SGHRS, CDR2 YFSETQ. The CDR3 contains 16 residues. How the authors handled the data: It was from reference gene primer amplification that nucleated cell counts were estimated. TCRdb's copy holds only in-frame clones and misses some; the assay was immunoSEQ multiplex PCR. V and J calls and clone size are copied from that table; D and trimming were computed from the DNA. Here the sample spans under 250,000 clones, around 88% being singletons. This sequence originates from a woman over 75 with COVID-19, enrolled during active disease. V gene TRBV5-1 combines with J gene TRBJ1-1; 9 positions match TRBD1. The sequencing input was peripheral blood. CDR3 sequence reads: CASRRNPGTGFTEAFF. As DNA, the CDR3 is TGCGCCAGCAGGCGAAATCCCGGGACAGGGTTCACTGAAGCTTTCTTT.